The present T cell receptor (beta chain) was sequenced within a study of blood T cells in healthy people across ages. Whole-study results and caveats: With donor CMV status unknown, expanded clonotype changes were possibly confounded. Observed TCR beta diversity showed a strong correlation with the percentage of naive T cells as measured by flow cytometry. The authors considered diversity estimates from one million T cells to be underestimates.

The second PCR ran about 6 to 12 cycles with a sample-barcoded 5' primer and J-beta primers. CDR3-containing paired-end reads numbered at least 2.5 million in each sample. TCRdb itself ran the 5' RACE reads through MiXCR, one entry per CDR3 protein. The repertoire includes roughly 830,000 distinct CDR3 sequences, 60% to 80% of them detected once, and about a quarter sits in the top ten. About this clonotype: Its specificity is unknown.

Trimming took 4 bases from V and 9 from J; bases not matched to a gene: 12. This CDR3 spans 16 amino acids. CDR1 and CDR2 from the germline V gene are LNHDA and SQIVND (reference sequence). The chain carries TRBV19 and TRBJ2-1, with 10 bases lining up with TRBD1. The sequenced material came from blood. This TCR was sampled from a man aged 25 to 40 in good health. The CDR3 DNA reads TGTGCCAGTAGTACGACAGGGGGCGGAACTACGGGTGAGCAGTTCTTC. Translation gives CASSTTGGGTTGEQFF.